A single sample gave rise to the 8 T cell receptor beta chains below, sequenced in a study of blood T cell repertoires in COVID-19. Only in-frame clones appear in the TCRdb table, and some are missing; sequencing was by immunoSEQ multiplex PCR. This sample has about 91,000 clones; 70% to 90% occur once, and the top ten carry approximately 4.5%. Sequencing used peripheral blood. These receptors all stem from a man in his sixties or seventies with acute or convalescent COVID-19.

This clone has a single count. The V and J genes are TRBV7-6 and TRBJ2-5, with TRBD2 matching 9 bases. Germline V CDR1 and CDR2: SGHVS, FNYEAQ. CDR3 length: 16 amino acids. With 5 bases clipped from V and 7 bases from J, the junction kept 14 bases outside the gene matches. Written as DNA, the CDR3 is TGTGCCAGCAGCGCCCTTGCTGGTAGCGGGGGTGGGACCCAGTACTTC. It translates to CASSALAGSGGGTQYF.

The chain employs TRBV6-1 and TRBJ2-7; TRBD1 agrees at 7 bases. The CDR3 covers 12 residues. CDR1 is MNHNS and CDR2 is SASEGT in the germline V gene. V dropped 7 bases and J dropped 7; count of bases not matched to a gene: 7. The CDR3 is CASTVGTEEQYF. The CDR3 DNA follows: TGTGCCAGCACCGTCGGGACAGAAGAGCAGTACTTC.

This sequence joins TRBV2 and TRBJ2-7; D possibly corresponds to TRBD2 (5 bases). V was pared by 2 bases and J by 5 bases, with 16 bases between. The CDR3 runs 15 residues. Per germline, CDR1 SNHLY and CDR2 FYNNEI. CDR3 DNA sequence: TGTGCCAGCAGTGAATCGGCTAGCTGGGCCCACGAGCAGTACTTC. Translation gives CASSESASWAHEQYF.

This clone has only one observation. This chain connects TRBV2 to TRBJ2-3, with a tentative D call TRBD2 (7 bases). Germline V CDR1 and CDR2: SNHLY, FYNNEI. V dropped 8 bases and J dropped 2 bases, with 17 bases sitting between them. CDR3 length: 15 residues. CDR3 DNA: TGTGCCAGCCGCCCACCGGGGGGCCCCACAGATACGCAGTATTTT. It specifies CASRPPGGPTDTQYF. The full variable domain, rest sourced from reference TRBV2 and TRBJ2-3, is EPEVTQTPSHQVTQMGQEVILRCVPISNHLYFYWYRQILGQKVEFLVSFYNNEISEKSEIFDDQFSVERPDGSNFTLKIRSTKLEDSAMYFCASRPPGGPTDTQYFGPGTRLTVL.

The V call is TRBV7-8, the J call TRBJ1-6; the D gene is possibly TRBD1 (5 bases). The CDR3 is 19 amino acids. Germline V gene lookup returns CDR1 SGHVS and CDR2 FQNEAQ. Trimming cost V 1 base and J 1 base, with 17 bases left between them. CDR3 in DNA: TGTGCCAGCAGCTTAGGCAGGGTTCCGACCCTTTCCTATAATTCACCCCTCCACTTT. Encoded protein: CASSLGRVPTLSYNSPLHF.

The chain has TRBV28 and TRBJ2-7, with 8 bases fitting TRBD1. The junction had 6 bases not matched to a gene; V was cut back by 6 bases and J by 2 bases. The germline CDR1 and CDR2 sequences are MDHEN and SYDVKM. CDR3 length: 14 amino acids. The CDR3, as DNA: TGTGCCAGCAGGAACAGGGGGTCCCCCTACGAGCAGTACTTC. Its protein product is CASRNRGSPYEQYF.

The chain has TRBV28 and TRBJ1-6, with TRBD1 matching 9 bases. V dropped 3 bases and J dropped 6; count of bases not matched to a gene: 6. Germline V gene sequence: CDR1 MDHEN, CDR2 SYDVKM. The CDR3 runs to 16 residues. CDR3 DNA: TGTGCCAGCAGTTTTCCCCGACAGGGGGGTAATTCACCCCTCCACTTT. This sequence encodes CASSFPRQGGNSPLHF.

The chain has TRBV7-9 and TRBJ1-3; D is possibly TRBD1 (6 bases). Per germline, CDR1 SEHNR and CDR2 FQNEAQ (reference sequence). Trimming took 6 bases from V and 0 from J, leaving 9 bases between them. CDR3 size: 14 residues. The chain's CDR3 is CASSLQGSGNTIYF. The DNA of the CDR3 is TGTGCCAGCAGTCTACAGGGCTCTGGAAACACCATATATTTT.